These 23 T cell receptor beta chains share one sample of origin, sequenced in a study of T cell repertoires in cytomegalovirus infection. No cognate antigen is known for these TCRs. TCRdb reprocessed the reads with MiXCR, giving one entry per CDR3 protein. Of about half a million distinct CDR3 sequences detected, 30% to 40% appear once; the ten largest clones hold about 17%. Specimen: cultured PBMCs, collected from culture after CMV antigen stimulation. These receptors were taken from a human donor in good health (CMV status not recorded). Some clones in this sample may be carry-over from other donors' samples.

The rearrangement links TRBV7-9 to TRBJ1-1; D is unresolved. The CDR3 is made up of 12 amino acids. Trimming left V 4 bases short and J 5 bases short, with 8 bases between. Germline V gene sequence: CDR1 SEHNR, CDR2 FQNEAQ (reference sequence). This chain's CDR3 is CASSSRVTEAFF. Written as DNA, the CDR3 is TGTGCCAGCAGCTCTAGGGTGACTGAAGCTTTCTTT.

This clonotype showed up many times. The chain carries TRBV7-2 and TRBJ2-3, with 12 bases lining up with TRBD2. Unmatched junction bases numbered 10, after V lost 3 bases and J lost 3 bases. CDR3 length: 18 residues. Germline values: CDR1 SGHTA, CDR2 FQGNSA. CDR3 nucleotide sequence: TGTGCCAGCAGCTTTCCTAACGGACTAGCGGGGATTACAGATACGCAGTATTTT. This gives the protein CASSFPNGLAGITDTQYF.

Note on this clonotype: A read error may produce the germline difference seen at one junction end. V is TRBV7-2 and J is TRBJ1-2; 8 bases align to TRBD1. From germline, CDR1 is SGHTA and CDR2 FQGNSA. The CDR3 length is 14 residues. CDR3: CASTNLDRDYSYTF. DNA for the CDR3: TGTGCCAGCACCAACCTGGACAGGGACTATAGCTACACCTTC.

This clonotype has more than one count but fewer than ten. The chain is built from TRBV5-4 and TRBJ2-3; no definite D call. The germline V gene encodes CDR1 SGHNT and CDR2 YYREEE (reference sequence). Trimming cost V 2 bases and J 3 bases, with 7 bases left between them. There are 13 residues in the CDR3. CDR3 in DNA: TGTGCCAGCAGCTTAATTAAGACAGATACGCAGTATTTT. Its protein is CASSLIKTDTQYF.

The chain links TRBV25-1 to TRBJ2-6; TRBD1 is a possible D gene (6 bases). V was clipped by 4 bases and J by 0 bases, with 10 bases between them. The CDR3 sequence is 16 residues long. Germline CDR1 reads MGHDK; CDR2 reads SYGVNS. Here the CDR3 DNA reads TGTGCCAGCAGTGTGACAGGAACCTCTGGGGCCAACGTCCTGACTTTC. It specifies CASSVTGTSGANVLTF.

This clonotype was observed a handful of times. The DNA of the CDR3 is TGTGCCACCAGTGTAGGTGGAAGTCCCTCTGGAAACACCATATATTTT. It yields the protein CATSVGGSPSGNTIYF. The V gene is TRBV24-1, the J gene TRBJ1-3; D call uncertain. The CDR3 extends over 16 amino acids. V was shortened by 5 bases and J by 0 bases, with 13 bases between the two germline ends. Germline V gene data show CDR1 as KGHDR and CDR2 as SFDVKD.

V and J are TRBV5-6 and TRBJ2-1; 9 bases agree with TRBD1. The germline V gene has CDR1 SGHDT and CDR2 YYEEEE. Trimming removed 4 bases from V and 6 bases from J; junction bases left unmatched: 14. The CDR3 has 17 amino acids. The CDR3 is CASSTRYRDRAVNEQFF. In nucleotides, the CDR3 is TGTGCCAGCAGCACGCGGTACCGGGACAGGGCGGTCAATGAGCAGTTCTTC. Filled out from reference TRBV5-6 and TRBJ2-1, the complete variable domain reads DAGVTQSPTHLIKTRGQQVTLRCSPKSGHDTVSWYQQALGQGPQFIFQYYEEEERQRGNFPDRFSGHQFPNYSSELNVNALLLGDSALYLCASSTRYRDRAVNEQFFGPGTRLTVL.

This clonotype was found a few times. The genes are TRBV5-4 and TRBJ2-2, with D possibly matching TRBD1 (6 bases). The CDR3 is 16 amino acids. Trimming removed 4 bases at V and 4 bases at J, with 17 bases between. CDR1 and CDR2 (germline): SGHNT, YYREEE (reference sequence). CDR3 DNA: TGTGCCAGCAGCCCAAACAGGGCTCACCGCACCGGGGAGCTGTTTTTT. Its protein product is CASSPNRAHRTGELFF.

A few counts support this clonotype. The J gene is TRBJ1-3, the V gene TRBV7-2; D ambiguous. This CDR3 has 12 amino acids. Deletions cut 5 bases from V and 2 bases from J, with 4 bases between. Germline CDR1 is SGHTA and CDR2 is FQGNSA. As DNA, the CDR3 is TGTGCCAGCAGCGAGGCTGGAAACACCATATATTTT. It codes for CASSEAGNTIYF.

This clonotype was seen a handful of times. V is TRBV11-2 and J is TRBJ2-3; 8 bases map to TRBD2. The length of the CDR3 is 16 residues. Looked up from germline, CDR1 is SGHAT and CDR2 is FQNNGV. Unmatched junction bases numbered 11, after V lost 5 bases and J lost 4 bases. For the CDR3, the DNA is TGTGCCAGCAGCCCGCGCGCCGGGAGGGCGGCAGATACGCAGTATTTT. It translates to CASSPRAGRAADTQYF.

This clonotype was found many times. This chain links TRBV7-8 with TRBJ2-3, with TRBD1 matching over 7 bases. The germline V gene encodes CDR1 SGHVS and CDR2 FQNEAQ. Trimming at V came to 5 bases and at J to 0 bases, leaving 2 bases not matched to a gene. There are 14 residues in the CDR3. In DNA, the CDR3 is TGTGCCAGCAGCAGACAGGGAAGCACAGATACGCAGTATTTT. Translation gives CASSRQGSTDTQYF. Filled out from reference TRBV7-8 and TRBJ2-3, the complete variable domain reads GAGVSQSPRYKVAKRGQDVALRCDPISGHVSLFWYQQALGQGPEFLTYFQNEAQLDKSGLPSDRFFAERPEGSVSTLKIQRTQQEDSAVYLCASSRQGSTDTQYFGPGTRLTVL.

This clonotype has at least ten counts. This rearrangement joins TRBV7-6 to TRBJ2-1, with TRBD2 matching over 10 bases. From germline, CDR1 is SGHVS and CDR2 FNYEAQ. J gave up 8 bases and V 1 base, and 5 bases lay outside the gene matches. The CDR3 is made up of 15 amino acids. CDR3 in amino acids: CASSLGLAGGHEQFF. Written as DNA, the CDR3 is TGTGCCAGCAGCTTAGGTTTAGCGGGAGGTCATGAGCAGTTCTTC.

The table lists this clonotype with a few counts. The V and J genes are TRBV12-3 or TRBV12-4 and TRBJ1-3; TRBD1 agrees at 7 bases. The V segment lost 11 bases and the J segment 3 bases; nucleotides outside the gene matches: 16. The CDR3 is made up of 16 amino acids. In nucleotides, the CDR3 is TGTGCCGCGACAGGGAGGACCGACCTCTTTGGAAACACCATATATTTT. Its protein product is CAATGRTDLFGNTIYF.

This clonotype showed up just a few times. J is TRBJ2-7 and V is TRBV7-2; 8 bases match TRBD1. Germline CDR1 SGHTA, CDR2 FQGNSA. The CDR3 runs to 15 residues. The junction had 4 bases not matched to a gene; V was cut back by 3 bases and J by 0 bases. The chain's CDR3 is CASSFMTGASYEQYF. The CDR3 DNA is TGTGCCAGCAGCTTCATGACAGGGGCCTCCTACGAGCAGTACTTC.

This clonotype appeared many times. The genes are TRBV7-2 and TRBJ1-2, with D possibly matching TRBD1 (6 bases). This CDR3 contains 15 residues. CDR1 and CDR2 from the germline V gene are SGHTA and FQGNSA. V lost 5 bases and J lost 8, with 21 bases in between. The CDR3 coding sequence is TGTGCCAGCAGCGGAAGAGGGTCCAGGGGTGTCGGCTACACCTTC. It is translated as CASSGRGSRGVGYTF.

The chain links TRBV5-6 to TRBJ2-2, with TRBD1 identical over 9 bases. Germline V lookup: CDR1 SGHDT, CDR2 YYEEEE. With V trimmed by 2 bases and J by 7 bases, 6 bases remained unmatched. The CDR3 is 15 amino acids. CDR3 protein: CASSLQGAGFGELFF. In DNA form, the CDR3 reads TGTGCCAGCAGCTTACAGGGGGCAGGGTTCGGGGAGCTGTTTTTT. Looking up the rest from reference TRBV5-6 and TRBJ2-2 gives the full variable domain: DAGVTQSPTHLIKTRGQQVTLRCSPKSGHDTVSWYQQALGQGPQFIFQYYEEEERQRGNFPDRFSGHQFPNYSSELNVNALLLGDSALYLCASSLQGAGFGELFFGEGSRLTVL.

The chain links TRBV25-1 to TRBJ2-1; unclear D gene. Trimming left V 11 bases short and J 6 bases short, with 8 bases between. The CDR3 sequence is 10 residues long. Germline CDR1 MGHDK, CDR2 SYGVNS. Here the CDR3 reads CASFANEQFF. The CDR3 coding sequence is TGTGCCTCGTTTGCCAATGAGCAGTTCTTC.

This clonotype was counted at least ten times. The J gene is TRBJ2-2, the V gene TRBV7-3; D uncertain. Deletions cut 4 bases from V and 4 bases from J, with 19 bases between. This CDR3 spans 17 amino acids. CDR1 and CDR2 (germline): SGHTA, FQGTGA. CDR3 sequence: CASSYITPGELTGELFF. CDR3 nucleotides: TGTGCCAGCAGCTATATAACGCCTGGTGAACTCACCGGGGAGCTGTTTTTT.

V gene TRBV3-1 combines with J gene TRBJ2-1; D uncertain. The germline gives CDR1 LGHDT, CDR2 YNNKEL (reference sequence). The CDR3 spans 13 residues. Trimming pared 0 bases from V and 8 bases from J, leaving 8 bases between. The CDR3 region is CASSQDWVDEQFF. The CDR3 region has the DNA TGTGCCAGCAGCCAAGATTGGGTCGATGAGCAGTTCTTC.

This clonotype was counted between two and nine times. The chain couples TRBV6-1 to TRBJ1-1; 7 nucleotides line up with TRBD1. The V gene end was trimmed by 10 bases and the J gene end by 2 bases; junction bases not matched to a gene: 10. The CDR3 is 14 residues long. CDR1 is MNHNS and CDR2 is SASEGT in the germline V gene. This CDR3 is CAIKQGEINTEAFF. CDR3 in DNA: TGTGCCATCAAGCAGGGGGAGATTAACACTGAAGCTTTCTTT.

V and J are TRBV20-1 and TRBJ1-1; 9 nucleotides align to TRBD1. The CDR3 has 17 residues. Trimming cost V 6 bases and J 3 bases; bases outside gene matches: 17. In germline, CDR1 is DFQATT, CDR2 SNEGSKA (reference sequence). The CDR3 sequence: CSALKGQGILWDTEAFF. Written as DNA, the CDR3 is TGCAGTGCCCTTAAGGGACAGGGCATTCTGTGGGACACTGAAGCTTTCTTT.

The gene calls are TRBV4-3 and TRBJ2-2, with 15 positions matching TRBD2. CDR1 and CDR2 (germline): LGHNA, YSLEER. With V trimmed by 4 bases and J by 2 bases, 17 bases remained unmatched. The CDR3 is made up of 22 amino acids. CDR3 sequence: CASSLEGRWTSGRAANTGELFF. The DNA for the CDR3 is TGCGCCAGCAGCCTCGAAGGGCGGTGGACTAGCGGGAGGGCCGCCAACACCGGGGAGCTGTTTTTT.

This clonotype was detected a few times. The CDR3 nucleotides are TGCAGTGCTAGAGCTAAACATAAGGGACTAGCGGGGAGCTCCTACAATGAGCAGTTCTTC. Translating it yields CSARAKHKGLAGSSYNEQFF. The chain joins TRBV20-1 to TRBJ2-1; 13 bases map to TRBD2. Germline V gene lookup returns CDR1 DFQATT and CDR2 SNEGSKA (reference sequence). This CDR3 contains 20 residues. Unmatched junction bases numbered 12, after V lost 1 base and J lost 0 bases.